The 12 T cell receptor beta chains below all came from one sample that was sequenced in a study of shared clonotypes between healthy human individuals. Only in-frame clones appear in the TCRdb table, and some are missing; sequencing was by immunoSEQ multiplex PCR. This sample yields 2 million to 2.5 million clones, of which more than 80% are seen a single time; 0.39% belongs to the top ten. Sequences were obtained from naive CD4+ T cells from PBMCs. As for subset: CD45RA+ positively selected. The receptors derive from a man aged 18 to 29 in good health. Some clones in this sample may be carry-over from other donors' samples.

This sequence joins TRBV7-6 and TRBJ2-7; D is uncertain. V lost 4 bases, J lost 3 bases, and 16 bases lay in between. The CDR3 has 15 residues. Germline CDR1 is SGHVS and CDR2 is FNYEAQ. In nucleotides, the CDR3 is TGTGCCAGCAGCTCCGGTGTGAGTCAAAACTACGAGCAGTACTTC. Protein: CASSSGVSQNYEQYF.

This chain joins TRBV28 and TRBJ1-3; unclear D gene. In germline, CDR1 is MDHEN, CDR2 SYDVKM. The V and J ends lost 0 bases and 0 bases respectively, with 9 bases between them. The CDR3 spans 16 residues. In DNA form, the CDR3 reads TGTGCCAGCAGTTTATGGCGGATTAGCTCTGGAAACACCATATATTTT. Its protein product is CASSLWRISSGNTIYF.

The chain uses TRBV6-1 and TRBJ1-1, with D uncertain. V was cut by 0 bases and J by 5 bases, with 7 bases left in between. This CDR3 has 13 residues. CDR1 and CDR2 from the germline V gene are MNHNS and SASEGT. The CDR3 protein is CASSEAFGTEAFF. The CDR3 DNA sequence: TGTGCCAGCAGTGAAGCTTTTGGGACTGAAGCTTTCTTT.

V usage is TRBV6-4 and J usage is TRBJ1-2; the D is unclear. Trimming stripped 2 bases from V and 8 bases from J, with 15 bases between. This CDR3 has 14 residues. Per the germline V gene, CDR1 is MRHNA and CDR2 is SNTAGT. The CDR3 sequence is CASSDEEGAGGYTF. DNA for the CDR3: TGTGCCAGCAGTGACGAGGAGGGCGCGGGCGGCTACACCTTC.

The chain uses TRBV6-4 and TRBJ2-1; D perhaps matches TRBD1 (6 bases). V was cut by 4 bases and J by 8 bases, with 15 bases left in between. CDR1 MRHNA and CDR2 SNTAGT come from the germline V gene. The CDR3 covers 14 residues. The CDR3 nucleotides are TGTGCCAGCAGTGCGAACAGGGTGGGCGATGAGCAGTTCTTC. Translating it yields CASSANRVGDEQFF.

A remark on this clone: Other nucleotide sequences in the sample specify the same CDR3. The V gene is TRBV18, the J gene TRBJ1-1, with D possibly matching TRBD1 (5 bases). The CDR3 contains 12 residues. The ends were cut back, 3 bases at V and 3 bases at J, with 5 bases in the middle. Germline assignment: CDR1 KGHSH and CDR2 LQKENI. The CDR3 DNA reads TGTGCCAGCTCACCGGGGCACACTGAAGCTTTCTTT. Its protein is CASSPGHTEAFF. The full variable domain, in which reference TRBV18 and TRBJ1-1 provide the parts outside the CDR3, is NAGVMQNPRHLVRRRGQEARLRCSPMKGHSHVYWYRQLPEEGLKFMVYLQKENIIDESGMPKERFSAEFPKEGPSILRIQQVVRGDSAAYFCASSPGHTEAFFGQGTRLTVV.

The gene calls are TRBV10-2 and TRBJ2-3, with a possible D match to TRBD2 (6 bases). The CDR3 is 16 amino acids. Germline V lookup: CDR1 WSHSY, CDR2 SAAADI. V dropped 6 bases and J dropped 2 bases, with 18 bases sitting between them. This chain's CDR3 is CASRDPGLDLTDTQYF. CDR3 DNA sequence: TGCGCCAGCAGAGACCCGGGACTGGACCTCACAGATACGCAGTATTTT.

The chain combines TRBV5-1 with TRBJ1-3; no clear D. V lost 0 bases and J 0 bases, leaving 10 bases between the germline ends. Germline CDR1 SGHRS, CDR2 YFSETQ. The CDR3 covers 16 residues. CDR3 DNA sequence: TGCGCCAGCAGCTTGGAAGGACTGACCTCTGGAAACACCATATATTTT. It codes for CASSLEGLTSGNTIYF. Full variable domain (missing parts from reference TRBV5-1 and TRBJ1-3): KAGVTQTPRYLIKTRGQQVTLSCSPISGHRSVSWYQQTPGQGLQFLFEYFSETQRNKGNFPGRFSGRQFSNSRSEMNVSTLELGDSALYLCASSLEGLTSGNTIYFGEGSWLTVV.

This sequence joins TRBV5-1 and TRBJ2-7, with no clear D. The CDR3 spans 15 residues. Trimming removed 2 bases at V and 4 bases at J, with 16 bases between. The germline V gene has CDR1 SGHRS and CDR2 YFSETQ. CDR3 DNA: TGCGCCAGCAGCTTTGGAGCAATAAACAGTTACGAGCAGTACTTC. Protein sequence: CASSFGAINSYEQYF.

The CDR3 DNA reads as TGTGCCAGCAGCAACCACAGGAACCTCTCCAACCGTCCCTACGAGCAGTACTTC. Its protein product is CASSNHRNLSNRPYEQYF. V gene TRBV21-1 combines with J gene TRBJ2-7; TRBD1, the table's D call, was not compared with the DNA. TRBV21-1 is tagged as a pseudogene. CDR3 length: 18 residues.

This clone was picked up a small number of times. The chain links TRBV7-2 to TRBJ2-5; D may be TRBD2 (5 bases). This CDR3 has 12 amino acids. CDR1 SGHTA and CDR2 FQGNSA come from the germline V gene. The ends were cut back, 2 bases at V and 9 bases at J, with 10 bases in the middle. In nucleotides, the CDR3 is TGTGCCAGCAGCTTAAACGGGAACCCCCAGTACTTC. The encoded protein is CASSLNGNPQYF.

This chain connects TRBV4-2 to TRBJ2-3, with TRBD1 identical over 10 bases. V lost 3 bases and J lost 3; bases outside the gene matches: 0. The CDR3 has 14 residues. Germline CDR1 and CDR2: LGHNA and YNFKEQ. The CDR3 nucleotides read TGTGCCAGCAGCCAGGACAGGGGGACAGATACGCAGTATTTT. Its protein is CASSQDRGTDTQYF.